This T cell receptor beta chain was found in a study of OX40 agonist ivuxolimab in advanced cancers. Background on the study: The patients' treatment was ivuxolimab, an agonistic anti-OX40 (CD134) antibody. Three patients had partial responses: one hepatocellular carcinoma, two cutaneous melanoma. Regarding the study as a whole: Within 6 weeks, CD4+ and CD8+ blood T cells expanded clonally at 0.1 to 3.0 mg/kg. Partial responders at 0.1-3.0 mg/kg had among the lowest clonal expansion.

In the case of this clone: Its antigen is unknown.

Trimming took off 1 base at V and 5 bases at J, with 5 bases between the two ends. Germline V gene sequence: CDR1 LNHNV, CDR2 YYDKDF (reference sequence). The CDR3 has 12 amino acids. The protocol was immunoSEQ multiplex PCR, while the TCRdb copy is restricted to in-frame clones and leaves out a portion. The sample has around 29,000 clones; 65% to 90% are singletons. The sample consisted of CD4+ or CD8+ T cells sorted from blood, taken in a trial of the OX40 agonist ivuxolimab. This receptor was obtained from an adult with an advanced solid tumor such as melanoma, head and neck, liver or kidney cancer. The rearrangement uses TRBV15 and TRBJ1-2; D ambiguous. The CDR3 nucleotides read TGTGCCACCAGCAGAGTGGGATATGGCTACACCTTC. As protein: CATSRVGYGYTF. The complete variable domain, with remaining parts taken from reference TRBV15 and TRBJ1-2, reads DAMVIQNPRYQVTQFGKPVTLSCSQTLNHNVMYWYQQKSSQAPKLLFHYYDKDFNNEADTPDNFQSRRPNTSFCFLDIRSPGLGDTAMYLCATSRVGYGYTFGSGTRLTVV.